The 27 T cell receptor beta chains presented below share a single source sample, sequenced in a study of T cells in Graves' hyperthyroidism and ophthalmopathy. TCR beta CDR3 sequences were amplified from RNA transcripts. Using the HTBI primer set, a first-round RT-PCR was run on the TCR CDR3. Each CDR3 protein gets one entry after TCRdb re-called the multiplex PCR reads with MiXCR. The profile shows about 640,000 distinct CDR3 sequences, less than 25% of them singletons. Sequencing used blood. These receptors came from a man aged 25-45 years with Graves' ophthalmopathy.

This sequence joins TRBV19 and TRBJ2-5, with D perhaps TRBD1 or TRBD2 (6 bases each). The CDR3 is 15 amino acids. Trimming stripped 4 bases from V and 5 bases from J, with 17 bases between. Germline assignment: CDR1 LNHDA and CDR2 SQIVND (reference sequence). CDR3 amino acids: CASSTASLGGETQYF. The CDR3 DNA follows: TGTGCCAGTAGTACAGCCTCCCTCGGGGGCGAGACCCAGTACTTC.

This clonotype was seen more than once but under ten times. This chain uses TRBV11-2 with TRBJ2-3; 13 bases align to TRBD2. The CDR3 is 14 amino acids. From germline, CDR1 is SGHAT and CDR2 FQNNGV. The V segment lost 0 bases and the J segment 13 bases; nucleotides outside the gene matches: 4. CDR3 sequence (DNA): TGTGCCAGCAGCTTAGATCCCGGGACTAGCGGGGAGTATTTT. It specifies CASSLDPGTSGEYF.

J is TRBJ1-2 and V is TRBV20-1, with 7 bases lining up with TRBD1. From germline, CDR1 is DFQATT and CDR2 SNEGSKA (reference sequence). J lost 2 bases, V lost 0 bases, and 6 bases had no gene match. The CDR3 is 15 residues long. The CDR3 sequence: CSARDEDRANYGYTF. The DNA of the CDR3 is TGCAGTGCTAGAGATGAAGACAGGGCAAACTATGGCTACACCTTC.

The J gene is TRBJ2-7, the V gene TRBV4-2; D is uncertain. The CDR3 is 13 amino acids. Germline CDR1 and CDR2: LGHNA and YNFKEQ. Trimming left V 3 bases short and J 6 bases short, with 12 bases between. The CDR3 region is CASSQSTRAEQYF. The CDR3 DNA reads as TGTGCCAGCAGCCAGTCGACTCGGGCCGAGCAGTACTTC.

This clonotype has a count of ten or more. This rearrangement joins TRBV7-9 to TRBJ1-4, with D unclear. The CDR3 contains 12 residues. The germline V gene has CDR1 SEHNR and CDR2 FQNEAQ (reference sequence). V dropped 6 bases and J dropped 7 bases, with 9 bases sitting between them. DNA of the CDR3: TGTGCCAGCAGTGCTGAGGGTGAAAAACTGTTTTTT. Translated: CASSAEGEKLFF.

In its sample, this clonotype was seen a few times. The chain joins TRBV6-5 to TRBJ2-1; D is uncertain. This CDR3 is built from 14 residues. The V gene lost 0 bases and the J gene lost 5 bases, with 8 bases spanning the gap. The germline V gene has CDR1 MNHEY and CDR2 SVGAGI. CDR3 DNA sequence: TGTGCCAGCAGTTACTCGAGGCCAGACAATGAGCAGTTCTTC. It translates to CASSYSRPDNEQFF.

This clonotype was seen at least ten times. Being one base from a much bigger clone, this may be a read error. V is TRBV7-3 and J is TRBJ2-7; 11 bases fit TRBD2. Unmatched junction bases numbered 5, after V lost 5 bases and J lost 2 bases. The CDR3 totals 15 residues. The germline V gene has CDR1 SGHTA and CDR2 FQGTGA. This CDR3 reads CASSPGTSGAYEQYF. The CDR3 bases are TGTGCCAGCAGCCCCGGGACTAGCGGAGCCTACGAGCAGTACTTC.

The chain recombines TRBV29-1 with TRBJ1-2; D might be TRBD1 (6 bases). The CDR3 sequence is 19 residues long. The V gene's germline CDR1 is SQVTM and CDR2 ANQGSEA. Trimming left V 0 bases short and J 3 bases short, with 26 bases between. The CDR3 loop reads CSVEDGYGREGGIDYGYTF. DNA for the CDR3: TGCAGCGTTGAAGATGGGTACGGCAGGGAAGGGGGTATCGACTATGGCTACACCTTC.

This chain uses TRBV6-1 with TRBJ2-1; TRBD2 agrees at 14 bases. J was trimmed by 12 bases and V by 5 bases; bases with no gene match: 9. Looked up from germline, CDR1 is MNHNS and CDR2 is SASEGT. The CDR3 is made up of 15 amino acids. CDR3 nucleotides: TGTGCCAGCAGTACAGGGACTAGCGGGAGCCAGGGGCAGTTCTTC. As protein: CASSTGTSGSQGQFF.

This clonotype came up many times. The CDR3 bases are TGTGCCAGCAGCCCGACGGCCGGGACTAGCGGGAGTAGTGAGTACTTC. Translation: CASSPTAGTSGSSEYF. This sequence joins TRBV2 and TRBJ2-7; 14 bases are shared with TRBD2. CDR1 and CDR2 (germline): SNHLY, FYNNEI. J gave up 11 bases and V 6 bases, and 15 bases lay outside the gene matches. The CDR3 is 16 amino acids.

This clonotype was detected many times. This chain connects TRBV3-1 to TRBJ2-1; TRBD2 matches 12 bases. The CDR3 length is 16 residues. V lost 4 bases and J lost 8; bases outside the gene matches: 9. Germline-derived CDR1 and CDR2 are LGHDT and YNNKEL (reference sequence). CDR3: CASSPQTTSGSHEQFF. CDR3 coding DNA: TGTGCCAGCAGCCCCCAGACGACTAGCGGGAGTCATGAGCAGTTCTTC.

As to this clonotype: This may be a read error: a much more frequent sequence differs by one nucleotide. Since no conserved phenylalanine or tryptophan closes the CDR3, a read error is the likely cause. The rearrangement links TRBV24-1 to TRBJ2-1, with D perhaps matching TRBD2 (6 bases). The germline V and J ends were trimmed by 1 base and 0 bases, with 6 bases remaining between them. Per germline, CDR1 KGHDR and CDR2 SFDVKD. The CDR3 is 15 residues long. CDR3 residues: CATSDFGGSYNEQFV. The CDR3 coding sequence is TGTGCCACCAGTGATTTCGGGGGCTCCTACAATGAGCAGTTCGTC.

In its sample, this clonotype was seen many times. The rearrangement uses TRBV7-2 and TRBJ2-5, with D unclear. The ends were cut back, 5 bases at V and 0 bases at J, with 10 bases in the middle. The CDR3 runs to 14 residues. Germline CDR1 and CDR2: SGHTA and FQGNSA. CDR3 DNA sequence: TGTGCCAGCAGCCTCCGTCGCGACCAAGAGACCCAGTACTTC. Residues: CASSLRRDQETQYF.

V is TRBV27 and J is TRBJ2-7; D gene unclear. Germline V gene sequence: CDR1 MNHEY, CDR2 SMNVEV (reference sequence). This CDR3 spans 13 amino acids. The V end was cut by 3 bases, the J end by 3 bases, with 9 bases between. Here the CDR3 DNA reads TGTGCCAGCAGTTTTAGGGCAGGCTACGAGCAGTACTTC. Encoded protein: CASSFRAGYEQYF.

This chain joins TRBV10-3 and TRBJ2-3, with 7 bases aligning to TRBD1. This CDR3 has 17 residues. V gave up 0 bases and J gave up 4 bases; unmatched junction bases: 10. CDR1 ENHRY and CDR2 SYGVKD come from the germline V gene. CDR3 in amino acids: CAISESRGTVIPDTQYF. The CDR3 DNA reads as TGTGCCATCAGTGAGTCAAGAGGGACAGTTATTCCAGATACGCAGTATTTT.

There are a few counts of this clonotype. The chain combines TRBV30 with TRBJ1-2; tentative D call: TRBD1 (5 bases). Germline V lookup: CDR1 GTSNPN, CDR2 SVGIG (reference sequence). V dropped 5 bases and J dropped 3 bases, with 10 bases sitting between them. This CDR3 is built from 12 residues. CDR3 in amino acids: CAWAPGHYGYTF. The DNA for the CDR3 is TGTGCCTGGGCTCCAGGGCACTATGGCTACACCTTC.

There are a few counts of this clonotype. This sequence joins TRBV28 and TRBJ2-5; 7 positions match TRBD1. Per the germline V gene, CDR1 is MDHEN and CDR2 is SYDVKM. CDR3 length: 14 amino acids. After removal of 3 bases from V and 4 bases from J, the junction contained 5 bases not matched to a gene. As DNA, the CDR3 is TGTGCCAGCAGTTTTGACCCAGGGGGAGAGACCCAGTACTTC. Amino acid sequence: CASSFDPGGETQYF.

The rearrangement links TRBV28 to TRBJ2-1; D is undetermined. CDR1 is MDHEN and CDR2 is SYDVKM in the germline V gene. V was shortened by 2 bases and J by 0 bases, with 11 bases between the two germline ends. The CDR3 is made up of 16 amino acids. This chain's CDR3 is CASSLHGGSSYNEQFF. The CDR3 nucleotides are TGTGCCAGCAGTTTACACGGCGGAAGCTCCTACAATGAGCAGTTCTTC.

The gene calls are TRBV19 and TRBJ1-1; maybe TRBD1 (6 bases). CDR1 is LNHDA, CDR2 SQIVND, per germline (reference sequence). Trimming cost V 3 bases and J 2 bases, with 16 bases left between them. This CDR3 spans 16 amino acids. CDR3 loop: CASSIGGQTQNTEAFF. The DNA of the CDR3 is TGTGCCAGTAGTATCGGGGGACAAACGCAAAACACTGAAGCTTTCTTT.

As regards this clonotype: This may come from a read error, since a much larger clone is one base off. The chain links TRBV28 to TRBJ2-1; D remains unclear. The length of the CDR3 is 17 residues. With 5 bases removed from V and 1 base from J, the gap between germline ends came to 18 bases. Germline V gives CDR1 MDHEN, CDR2 SYDVKM. This CDR3 is CASSLSLLGLSYNEQFF. The CDR3 DNA follows: TGTGCCAGCAGTCTCTCACTGCTGGGATTGTCCTACAATGAGCAGTTCTTC.

A few counts support this clonotype. Relative to the germline gene, one junction end is altered; a read error may explain this. The chain recombines TRBV5-1 with TRBJ2-1, with 11 nucleotides matching TRBD1. The CDR3 spans 17 residues. Looked up from germline, CDR1 is SGHRS and CDR2 is YFSETQ. The CDR3 nucleotides read TGCGCCAGCAGCTCCTCCGGGACAGGGGGTCTATACAATGAGCAGTCCTTC. Translation: CASSSSGTGGLYNEQSF.

This clonotype was seen only a few times. The V call is TRBV7-3, the J call TRBJ2-1; 8 bases line up with TRBD1. The CDR3 extends over 16 amino acids. V lost 1 base to trimming and J lost 5 bases; unmatched junction nucleotides: 7. Germline-derived CDR1 and CDR2 are SGHTA and FQGTGA. CDR3 protein: CASSLRIGQGDNEQFF. In DNA, the CDR3 is TGTGCCAGCAGCTTAAGGATTGGACAGGGTGACAATGAGCAGTTCTTC.

Here the CDR3 DNA reads TGTGCCAGCAGCTTCCACCTCAGCGGCGATGGCTACACCTTC. Its protein product is CASSFHLSGDGYTF. The V and J genes are TRBV7-9 and TRBJ1-2; D is undetermined. Per germline, CDR1 SEHNR and CDR2 FQNEAQ (reference sequence). V lost 3 bases and J lost 6, with 14 bases in between. The CDR3 has 14 residues.

Many counts were recorded for this clonotype. The chain recombines TRBV7-2 with TRBJ1-1; tentative D call: TRBD1 (5 bases). Deletions cut 1 base from V and 7 bases from J, with 10 bases between. Per germline, CDR1 SGHTA and CDR2 FQGNSA. This CDR3 has 13 amino acids. CDR3 coding DNA: TGTGCCAGCAGCTTAGTAGGGGCGGGTGAAGCTTTCTTT. Protein: CASSLVGAGEAFF.

J is TRBJ1-2 and V is TRBV5-1; 8 bases are a match to TRBD1. CDR1 is SGHRS, CDR2 YFSETQ, per germline. The CDR3 sequence is 15 residues long. The V segment lost 7 bases and the J segment 4 bases; nucleotides outside the gene matches: 12. CDR3 protein: CASGPGQGMIYGYTF. Written as DNA, the CDR3 is TGCGCCAGCGGACCAGGACAGGGAATGATCTATGGCTACACCTTC.

In its sample, this clonotype was seen many times. CDR3 DNA sequence: TGTGCCAGCAGCTCCCAGCATCTACTAGCGGGAGACTTCAATGAGCAGTTCTTC. This encodes CASSSQHLLAGDFNEQFF. V is TRBV2 and J is TRBJ2-1; 11 bases map to TRBD2. CDR1 and CDR2 from the germline V gene are SNHLY and FYNNEI. Unmatched junction bases numbered 16, after V lost 6 bases and J lost 6 bases. The CDR3 covers 18 residues.

As for this clonotype: A read error may account for a junction end that differs from germline. The chain is built from TRBV9 and TRBJ2-2, with D maybe TRBD1 (6 bases). Germline loops: CDR1 SGDLS, CDR2 YYNGEE. This CDR3 region has 20 residues. CDR3 sequence reads: CASSVARVGLGRGDTGEPFF. The CDR3 region has the DNA TGTGCCAGCAGCGTAGCTCGAGTGGGGTTGGGCAGGGGAGACACCGGGGAGCCGTTTTTT.